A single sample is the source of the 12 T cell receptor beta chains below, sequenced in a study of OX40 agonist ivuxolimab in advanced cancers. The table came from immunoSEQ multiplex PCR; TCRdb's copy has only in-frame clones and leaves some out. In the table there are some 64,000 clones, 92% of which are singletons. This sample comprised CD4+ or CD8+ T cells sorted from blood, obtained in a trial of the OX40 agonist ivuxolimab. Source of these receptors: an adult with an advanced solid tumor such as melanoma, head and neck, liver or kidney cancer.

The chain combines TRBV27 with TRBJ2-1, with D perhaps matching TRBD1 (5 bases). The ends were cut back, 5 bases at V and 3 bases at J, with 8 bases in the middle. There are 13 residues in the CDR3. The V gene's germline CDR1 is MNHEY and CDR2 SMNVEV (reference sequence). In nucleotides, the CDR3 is TGTGCCAGCAGTCCAGGGAACTACAATGAGCAGTTCTTC. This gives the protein CASSPGNYNEQFF.

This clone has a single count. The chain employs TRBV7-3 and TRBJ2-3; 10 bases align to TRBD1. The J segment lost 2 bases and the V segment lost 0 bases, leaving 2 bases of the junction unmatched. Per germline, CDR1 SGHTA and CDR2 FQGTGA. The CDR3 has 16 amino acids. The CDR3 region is CASSLTGTGATDTQYF. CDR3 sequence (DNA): TGTGCCAGCAGCTTAACGGGGACAGGGGCCACAGATACGCAGTATTTT. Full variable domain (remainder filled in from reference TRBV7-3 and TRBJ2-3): GAGVSQTPSNKVTEKGKYVELRCDPISGHTALYWYRQSLGQGPEFLIYFQGTGAADDSGLPNDRFFAVRPEGSVSTLKIQRTERGDSAVYLCASSLTGTGATDTQYFGPGTRLTVL.

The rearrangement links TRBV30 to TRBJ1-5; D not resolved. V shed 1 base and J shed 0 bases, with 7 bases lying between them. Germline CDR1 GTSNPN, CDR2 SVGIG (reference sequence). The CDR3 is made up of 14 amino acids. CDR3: CAWSGGNSNQPQHF. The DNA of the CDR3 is TGTGCCTGGAGTGGAGGGAATAGCAATCAGCCCCAGCATTTT. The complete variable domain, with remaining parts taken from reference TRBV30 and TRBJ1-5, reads SQTIHQWPATLVQPVGSPLSLECTVEGTSNPNLYWYRQAAGRGLQLLFYSVGIGQISSEVPQNLSASRPQDRQFILSSKKLLLSDSGFYLCAWSGGNSNQPQHFGDGTRLSIL.

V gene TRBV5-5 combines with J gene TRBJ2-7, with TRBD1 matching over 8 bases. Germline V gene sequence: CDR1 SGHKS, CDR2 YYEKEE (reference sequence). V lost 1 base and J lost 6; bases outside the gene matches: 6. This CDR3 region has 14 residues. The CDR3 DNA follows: TGTGCCAGCAGCTTGCAGGACAGGGTATCCGAGCAGTACTTC. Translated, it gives CASSLQDRVSEQYF.

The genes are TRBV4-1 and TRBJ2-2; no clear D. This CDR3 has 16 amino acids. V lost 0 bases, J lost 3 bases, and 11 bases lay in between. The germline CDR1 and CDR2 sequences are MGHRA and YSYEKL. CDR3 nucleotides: TGCGCCAGCAGCCAAGACTTCTCCAGATACACCGGGGAGCTGTTTTTT. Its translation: CASSQDFSRYTGELFF.

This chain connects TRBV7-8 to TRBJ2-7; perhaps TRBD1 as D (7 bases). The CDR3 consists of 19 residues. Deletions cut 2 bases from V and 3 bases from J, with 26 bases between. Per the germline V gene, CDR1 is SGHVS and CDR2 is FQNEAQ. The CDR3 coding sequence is TGTGCCAGCAGCTTAAGTGTGACTGCGGGGACAGCCGTAATCTACGAGCAGTACTTC. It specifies CASSLSVTAGTAVIYEQYF.

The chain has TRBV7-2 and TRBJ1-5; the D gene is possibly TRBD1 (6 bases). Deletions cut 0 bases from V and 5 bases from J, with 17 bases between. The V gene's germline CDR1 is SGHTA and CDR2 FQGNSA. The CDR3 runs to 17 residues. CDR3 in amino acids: CASSLALAGATHQPQHF. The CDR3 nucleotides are TGTGCCAGCAGCTTAGCTCTGGCAGGGGCTACCCATCAGCCCCAGCATTTT.

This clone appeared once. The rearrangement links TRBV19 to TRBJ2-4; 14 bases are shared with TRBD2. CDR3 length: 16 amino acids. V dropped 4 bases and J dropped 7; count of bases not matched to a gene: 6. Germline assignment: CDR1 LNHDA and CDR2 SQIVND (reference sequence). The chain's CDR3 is CASSKPGLAGENIQYF. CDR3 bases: TGTGCCAGTAGTAAGCCGGGACTAGCGGGAGAGAACATTCAGTACTTC.

The CDR3 DNA reads TGTGCCAGCAGTGAATCTAGCGGGAGGAATGAGCAGTTCTTC. It codes for CASSESSGRNEQFF. The chain couples TRBV2 to TRBJ2-1, with 11 bases aligning to TRBD2. V lost 2 bases to trimming and J lost 7 bases; unmatched junction nucleotides: 1. The germline gives CDR1 SNHLY, CDR2 FYNNEI. This CDR3 contains 14 residues.

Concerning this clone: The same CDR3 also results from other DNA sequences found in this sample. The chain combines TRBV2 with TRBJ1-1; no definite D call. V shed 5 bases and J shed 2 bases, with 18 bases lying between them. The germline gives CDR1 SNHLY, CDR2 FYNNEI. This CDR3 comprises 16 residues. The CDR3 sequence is CASSLLQRAINTEAFF. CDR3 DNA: TGTGCCAGCAGTCTCCTCCAGAGGGCTATTAACACTGAAGCTTTCTTT.

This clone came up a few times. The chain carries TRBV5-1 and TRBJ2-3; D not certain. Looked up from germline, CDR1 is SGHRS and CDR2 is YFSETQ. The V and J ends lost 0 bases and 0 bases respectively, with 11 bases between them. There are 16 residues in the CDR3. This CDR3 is CASSLVPISSTDTQYF. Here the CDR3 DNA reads TGCGCCAGCAGCTTGGTCCCCATCAGTAGCACAGATACGCAGTATTTT.

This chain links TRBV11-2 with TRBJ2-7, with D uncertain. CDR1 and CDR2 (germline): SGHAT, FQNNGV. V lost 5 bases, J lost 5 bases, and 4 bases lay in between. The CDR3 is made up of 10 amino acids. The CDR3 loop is CASSIHEQYF. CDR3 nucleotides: TGTGCCAGCAGCATCCACGAGCAGTACTTC. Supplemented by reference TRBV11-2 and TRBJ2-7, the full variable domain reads EAGVAQSPRYKIIEKRQSVAFWCNPISGHATLYWYQQILGQGPKLLIQFQNNGVVDDSQLPKDRFSAERLKGVDSTLKIQPAKLEDSAVYLCASSIHEQYFGPGTRLTVT.